This is a list of T cell receptor beta chains from one sample in a study of shared clonotypes between healthy human individuals. Assay used: immunoSEQ multiplex PCR; TCRdb lists only in-frame clones, some missing. The table has over a million clones, around 78% seen once; the top ten hold 0.55% to 0.7%. The sample was memory CD4+ T cells from PBMCs. The receptors were gathered from a man younger than 30 in good health. Some clones in this sample may be carry-over from other donors' samples. The CDR3 runs from the conserved cysteine through the conserved F or W.

>TRBV9|TRBJ2-7
CASSDLAGADEQYF
>TRBV11-2|TRBJ2-5
CASSGQGFETQYF
>TRBV6-1|-
CASSPQALVSYEQYF
>TRBV5-5|TRBJ1-2
CASSLNPETNYGYTF
>TRBV9|TRBJ2-1
CASSVGGASRRTLNEQFF
>TRBV29-1|TRBJ2-1
CSVEKQGNEQFF
>TRBV6-1|TRBJ2-5
CASSEMVAQETQYF
>TRBV29-1|TRBJ2-7
CSVASGDEQYF
>TRBV4-1|TRBJ1-2
CASSQVVQGGTFGYTF
>TRBV2|TRBJ2-5
CASQYQETQYF
>TRBV18|TRBJ1-2
CASSPRFPHSAGEGYTF
>TRBV4-3|TRBJ1-1
CASSQHKVGVEAFF
>TRBV2|TRBJ1-1
CASKQTNTEAFF
>TRBV11-2|TRBJ2-1
CASSLDLGATNEQFF
>TRBV4-2|TRBJ1-2
CASSPGDTHYGYTF
>TRBV5-1|TRBJ2-3
CASSWMQPTDTQYF
>TRBV9|TRBJ1-4
CASSVGASNEKLFF
>TRBV7-9|TRBJ1-4
CASSGRTGTNEKLFF
>TRBV6-5|TRBJ2-7
CASGSPSFYEQYF
>TRBV5-6|TRBJ1-5
CASSLLGMSNQPQHF
>TRBV5-6|TRBJ2-1
CASSRKKTVGNEQFF
>TRBV5-4|TRBJ2-5
CASSLGGAREETQYF
>TRBV10-1|TRBJ2-5
CASSENAGQGQETQYF
>TRBV25-1|TRBJ2-1
CASTNPGGSYNEQFF
>TRBV30|TRBJ1-3
CAWSAGGPGNTIYF
>TRBV27|TRBJ1-1
CASSKGENTEAFF
>TRBV18|TRBJ2-7
CATAQGEPSFYYEQYF
>TRBV5-4|TRBJ2-3
CASSSLAGEVGDTQYF
>TRBV4-1|TRBJ2-1
CASSLTSGRARYNEQFF
>TRBV7-2|TRBJ1-1
CASRTGQGATKAFF
>TRBV6-5|TRBJ2-7
CASGGTVRGEQYF
>TRBV11-2|TRBJ2-7
CASSLDRGRTYEQYF
>TRBV28|TRBJ2-1
CASSFVEGAKPQYNEQFF
>TRBV28|TRBJ2-1
CATLRSSGSYNEQFF
>TRBV7-6|TRBJ2-5
CASSPRHSRWQETQYF
>TRBV5-4|TRBJ1-4
CASSLGQDNEKLFF
>TRBV5-6|TRBJ1-1
CASIESRDREGGAFF
>TRBV28|TRBJ2-7
CASSSVIRGTGVYEQYF
>TRBV5-4|TRBJ1-1
CASSSLGGALNTEAFF
>TRBV30|TRBJ1-1
CAWRASLTSTLGTEAFF
>TRBV10-2|TRBJ1-1
CASTGGAWDTEAFF
>TRBV5-1|TRBJ2-1
CASSLKGPANEQFF
>TRBV27|TRBJ2-5
CASTPRGVGVETQYF
>TRBV10-3|TRBJ1-1
CAISESTVQQNTEAFF
>TRBV9|TRBJ2-1
CASARAGTGGRSSYNEQFF